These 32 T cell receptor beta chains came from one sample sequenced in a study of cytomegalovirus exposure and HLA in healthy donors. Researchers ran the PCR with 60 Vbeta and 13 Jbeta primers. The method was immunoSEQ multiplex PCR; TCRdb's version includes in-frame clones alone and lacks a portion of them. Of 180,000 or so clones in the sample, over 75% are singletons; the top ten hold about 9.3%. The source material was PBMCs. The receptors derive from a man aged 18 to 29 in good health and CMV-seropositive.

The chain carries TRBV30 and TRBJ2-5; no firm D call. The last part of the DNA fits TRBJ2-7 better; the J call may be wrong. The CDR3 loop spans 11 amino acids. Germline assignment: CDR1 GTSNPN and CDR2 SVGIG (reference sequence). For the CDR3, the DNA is TGTGCCTGGAGTCTTCTTTACGAGCAGTACTTC. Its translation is CAWSLLYEQYF.

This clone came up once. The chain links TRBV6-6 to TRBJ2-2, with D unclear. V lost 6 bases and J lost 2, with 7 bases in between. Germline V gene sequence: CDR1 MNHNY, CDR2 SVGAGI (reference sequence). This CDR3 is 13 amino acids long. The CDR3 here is CASRPKNTGELFF. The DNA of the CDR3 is TGTGCCAGCAGGCCTAAAAACACCGGGGAGCTGTTTTTT.

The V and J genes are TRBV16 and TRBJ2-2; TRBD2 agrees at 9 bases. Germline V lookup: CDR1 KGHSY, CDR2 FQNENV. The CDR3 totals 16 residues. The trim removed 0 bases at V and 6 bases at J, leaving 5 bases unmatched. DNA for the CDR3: TGTGCCAGCAGCCAATCCCCTAGCGGGGTCCCCGGGGAGCTGTTTTTT. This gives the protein CASSQSPSGVPGELFF.

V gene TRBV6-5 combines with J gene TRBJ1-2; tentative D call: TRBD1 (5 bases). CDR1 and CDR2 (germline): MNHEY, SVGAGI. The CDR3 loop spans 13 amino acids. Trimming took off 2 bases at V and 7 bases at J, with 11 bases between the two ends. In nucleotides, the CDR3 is TGTGCCAGCAGTTACCGGGGGTACACTGGCTACACCTTC. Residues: CASSYRGYTGYTF.

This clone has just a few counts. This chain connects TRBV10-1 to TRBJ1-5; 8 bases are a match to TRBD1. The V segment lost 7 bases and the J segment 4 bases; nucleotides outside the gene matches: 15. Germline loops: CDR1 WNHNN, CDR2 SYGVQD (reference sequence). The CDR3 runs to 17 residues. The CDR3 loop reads CASTGQGGLSFNQPQHF. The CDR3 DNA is TGCGCCAGCACAGGACAGGGTGGGCTCTCTTTTAATCAGCCCCAGCATTTT.

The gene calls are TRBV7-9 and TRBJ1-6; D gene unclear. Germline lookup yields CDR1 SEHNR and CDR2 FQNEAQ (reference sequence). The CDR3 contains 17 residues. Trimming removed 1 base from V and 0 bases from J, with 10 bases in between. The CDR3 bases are TGTGCCAGCAGCTTAGGGGCAGCCAGCTCCTATAATTCACCCCTCCACTTT. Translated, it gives CASSLGAASSYNSPLHF.

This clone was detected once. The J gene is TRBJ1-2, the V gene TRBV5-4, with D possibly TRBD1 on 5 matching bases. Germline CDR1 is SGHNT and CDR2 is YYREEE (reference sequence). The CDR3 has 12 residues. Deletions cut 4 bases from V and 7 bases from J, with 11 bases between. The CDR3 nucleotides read TGTGCCAGCAGCCCGGGGGGGTCTGGCTACACCTTC. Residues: CASSPGGSGYTF.

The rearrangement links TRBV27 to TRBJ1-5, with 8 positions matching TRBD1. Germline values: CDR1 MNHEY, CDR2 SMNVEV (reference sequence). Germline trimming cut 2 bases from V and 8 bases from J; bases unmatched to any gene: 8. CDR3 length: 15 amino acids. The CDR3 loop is CASSLMGRGQEPQHF. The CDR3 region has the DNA TGTGCCAGCAGTTTAATGGGCAGGGGGCAAGAGCCCCAGCATTTT.

CDR3 residues: CAWGTGVGTEAFF. CDR3 bases: TGTGCCTGGGGGACAGGGGTAGGGACTGAAGCTTTCTTT. This chain uses TRBV30 with TRBJ1-1, with 10 bases lining up with TRBD1. The germline CDR1 and CDR2 sequences are GTSNPN and SVGIG (reference sequence). CDR3 length: 13 amino acids. V lost 5 bases to trimming and J lost 5 bases; unmatched junction nucleotides: 5.

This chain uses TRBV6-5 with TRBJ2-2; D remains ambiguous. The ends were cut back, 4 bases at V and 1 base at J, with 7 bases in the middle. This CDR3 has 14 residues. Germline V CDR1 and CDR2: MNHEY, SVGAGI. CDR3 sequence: CASSFGQNTGELFF. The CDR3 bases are TGTGCCAGCAGTTTTGGGCAGAACACCGGGGAGCTGTTTTTT.

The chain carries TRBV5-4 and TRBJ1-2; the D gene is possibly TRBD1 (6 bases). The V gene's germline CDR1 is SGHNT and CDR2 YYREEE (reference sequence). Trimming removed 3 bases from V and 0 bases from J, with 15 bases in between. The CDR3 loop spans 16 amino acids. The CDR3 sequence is CASSSSYRDSNYGYTF. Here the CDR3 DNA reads TGTGCCAGCAGCTCGTCCTACAGGGATTCTAACTATGGCTACACCTTC. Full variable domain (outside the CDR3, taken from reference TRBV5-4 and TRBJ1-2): ETGVTQSPTHLIKTRGQQVTLRCSSQSGHNTVSWYQQALGQGPQFIFQYYREEENGRGNFPPRFSGLQFPNYSSELNVNALELDDSALYLCASSSSYRDSNYGYTFGSGTRLTVV.

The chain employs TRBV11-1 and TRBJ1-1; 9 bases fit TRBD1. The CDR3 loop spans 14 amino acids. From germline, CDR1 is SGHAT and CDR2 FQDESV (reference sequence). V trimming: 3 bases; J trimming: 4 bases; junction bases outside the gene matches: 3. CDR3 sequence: CASSLTGGITEAFF. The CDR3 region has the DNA TGTGCCAGCAGCTTGACAGGGGGGATCACTGAAGCTTTCTTT.

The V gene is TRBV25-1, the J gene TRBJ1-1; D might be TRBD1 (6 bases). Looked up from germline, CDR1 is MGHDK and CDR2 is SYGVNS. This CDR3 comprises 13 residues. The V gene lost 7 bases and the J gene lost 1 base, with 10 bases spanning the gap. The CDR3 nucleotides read TGTGCCAGCATGGGACAATGGAACACTGAAGCTTTCTTT. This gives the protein CASMGQWNTEAFF.

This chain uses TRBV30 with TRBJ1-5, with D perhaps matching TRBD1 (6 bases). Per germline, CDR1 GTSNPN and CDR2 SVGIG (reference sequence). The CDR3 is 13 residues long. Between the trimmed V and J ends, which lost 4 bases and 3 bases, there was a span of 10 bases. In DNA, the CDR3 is TGTGCCTGGACAACAGGGAACAATCAGCCCCAGCATTTT. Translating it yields CAWTTGNNQPQHF.

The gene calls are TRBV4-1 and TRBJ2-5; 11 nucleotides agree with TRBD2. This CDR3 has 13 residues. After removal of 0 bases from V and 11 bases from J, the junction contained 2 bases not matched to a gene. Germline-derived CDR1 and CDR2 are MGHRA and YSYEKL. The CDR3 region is CASSQELAGEQYF. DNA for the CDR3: TGCGCCAGCAGCCAAGAACTAGCGGGGGAGCAGTACTTC.

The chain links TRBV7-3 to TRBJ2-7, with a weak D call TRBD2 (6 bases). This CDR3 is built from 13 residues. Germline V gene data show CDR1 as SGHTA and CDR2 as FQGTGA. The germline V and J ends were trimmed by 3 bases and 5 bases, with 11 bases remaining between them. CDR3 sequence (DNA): TGTGCCAGCAGCTTCGGGAGTGGGGACGAGCAGTACTTC. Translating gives CASSFGSGDEQYF. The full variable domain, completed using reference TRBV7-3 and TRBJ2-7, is GAGVSQTPSNKVTEKGKYVELRCDPISGHTALYWYRQSLGQGPEFLIYFQGTGAADDSGLPNDRFFAVRPEGSVSTLKIQRTERGDSAVYLCASSFGSGDEQYFGPGTRLTVT.

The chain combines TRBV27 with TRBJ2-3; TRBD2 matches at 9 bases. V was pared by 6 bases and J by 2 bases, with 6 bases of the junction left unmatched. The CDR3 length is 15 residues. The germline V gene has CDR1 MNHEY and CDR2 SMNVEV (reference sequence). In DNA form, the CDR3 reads TGTGCCAGCAGCAGACTAGCGGTAAACACAGATACGCAGTATTTT. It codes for CASSRLAVNTDTQYF.

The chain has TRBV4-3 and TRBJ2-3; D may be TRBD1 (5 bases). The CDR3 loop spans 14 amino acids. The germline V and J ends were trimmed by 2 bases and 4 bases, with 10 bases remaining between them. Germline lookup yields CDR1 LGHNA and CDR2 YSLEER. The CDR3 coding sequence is TGCGCCAGCAGCCAACGAACAGGTGCAGATACGCAGTATTTT. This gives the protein CASSQRTGADTQYF.

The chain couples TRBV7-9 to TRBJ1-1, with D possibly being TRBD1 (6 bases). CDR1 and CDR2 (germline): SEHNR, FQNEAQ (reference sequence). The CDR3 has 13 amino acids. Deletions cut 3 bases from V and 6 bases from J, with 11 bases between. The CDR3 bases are TGTGCCAGCAGCTTCGGACAGTACGCTGAAGCTTTCTTT. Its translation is CASSFGQYAEAFF.

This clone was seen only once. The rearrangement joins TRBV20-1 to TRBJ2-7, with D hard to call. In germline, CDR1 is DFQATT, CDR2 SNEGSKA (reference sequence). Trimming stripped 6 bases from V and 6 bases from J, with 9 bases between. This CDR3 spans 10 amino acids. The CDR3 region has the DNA TGCAGTGCCGGTCGTATCGAGCAGTACTTC. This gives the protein CSAGRIEQYF.

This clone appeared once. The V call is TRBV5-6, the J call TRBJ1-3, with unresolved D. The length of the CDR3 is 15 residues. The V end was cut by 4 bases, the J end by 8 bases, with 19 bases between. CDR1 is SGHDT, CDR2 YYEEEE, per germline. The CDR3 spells CASSIRRGVRDTIYF. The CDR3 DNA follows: TGTGCCAGCAGCATTCGGCGCGGCGTGAGAGACACCATATATTTT.

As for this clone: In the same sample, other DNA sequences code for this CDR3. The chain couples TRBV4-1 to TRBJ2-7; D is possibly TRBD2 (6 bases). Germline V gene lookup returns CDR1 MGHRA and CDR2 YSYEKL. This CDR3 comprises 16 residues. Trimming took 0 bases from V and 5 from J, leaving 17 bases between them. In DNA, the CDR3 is TGCGCCAGCAGCCAAGAGGTTGGGGAGGATACCCACGAGCAGTACTTC. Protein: CASSQEVGEDTHEQYF.

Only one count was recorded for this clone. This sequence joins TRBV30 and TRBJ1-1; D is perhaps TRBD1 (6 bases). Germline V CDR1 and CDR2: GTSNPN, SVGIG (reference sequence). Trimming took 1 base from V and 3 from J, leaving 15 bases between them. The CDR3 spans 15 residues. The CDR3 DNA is TGTGCCTGGAGTGCACCCGGGACAAGTGACACTGAAGCTTTCTTT. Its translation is CAWSAPGTSDTEAFF.

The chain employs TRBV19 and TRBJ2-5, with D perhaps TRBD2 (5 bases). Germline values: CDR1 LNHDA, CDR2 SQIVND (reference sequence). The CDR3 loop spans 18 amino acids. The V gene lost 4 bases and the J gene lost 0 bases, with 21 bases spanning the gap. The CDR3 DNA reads TGTGCCAGTAGTACATACACCTCGAGGGCCTGGAACCAAGAGACCCAGTACTTC. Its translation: CASSTYTSRAWNQETQYF.

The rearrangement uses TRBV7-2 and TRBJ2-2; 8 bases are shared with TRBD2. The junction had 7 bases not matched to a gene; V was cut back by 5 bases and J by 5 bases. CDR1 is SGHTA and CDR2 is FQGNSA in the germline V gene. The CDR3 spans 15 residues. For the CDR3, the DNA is TGTGCCAGCAGCGTCGGGACTAGTAGGACCGGGGAGCTGTTTTTT. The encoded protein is CASSVGTSRTGELFF.

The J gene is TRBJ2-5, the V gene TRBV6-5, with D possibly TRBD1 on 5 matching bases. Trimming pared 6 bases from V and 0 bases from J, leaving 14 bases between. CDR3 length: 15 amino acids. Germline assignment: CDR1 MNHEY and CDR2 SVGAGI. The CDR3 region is CASRQVNLYQETQYF. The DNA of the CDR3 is TGTGCCAGCAGACAGGTTAACCTGTACCAAGAGACCCAGTACTTC.

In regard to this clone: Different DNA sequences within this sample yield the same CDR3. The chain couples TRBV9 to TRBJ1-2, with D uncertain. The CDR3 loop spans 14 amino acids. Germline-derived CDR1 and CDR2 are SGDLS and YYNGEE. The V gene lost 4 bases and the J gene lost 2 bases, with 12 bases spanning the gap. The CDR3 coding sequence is TGTGCCAGCAGCCCCCGAGGTTCGAACTATGGCTACACCTTC. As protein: CASSPRGSNYGYTF.

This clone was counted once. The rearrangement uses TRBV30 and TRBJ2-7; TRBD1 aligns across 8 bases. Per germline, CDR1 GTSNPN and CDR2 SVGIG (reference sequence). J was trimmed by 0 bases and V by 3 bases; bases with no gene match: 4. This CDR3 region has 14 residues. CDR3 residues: CAWSGDRRSYEQYF. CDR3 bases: TGTGCCTGGAGCGGGGACAGGCGCTCCTACGAGCAGTACTTC.

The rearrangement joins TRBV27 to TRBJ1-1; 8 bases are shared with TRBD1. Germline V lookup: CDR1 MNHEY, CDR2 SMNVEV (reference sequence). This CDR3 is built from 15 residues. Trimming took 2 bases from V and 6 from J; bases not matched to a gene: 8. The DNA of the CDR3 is TGTGCCAGCAGTTTAGGTTCGGGACAGGTCTCTGAAGCTTTCTTT. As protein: CASSLGSGQVSEAFF.

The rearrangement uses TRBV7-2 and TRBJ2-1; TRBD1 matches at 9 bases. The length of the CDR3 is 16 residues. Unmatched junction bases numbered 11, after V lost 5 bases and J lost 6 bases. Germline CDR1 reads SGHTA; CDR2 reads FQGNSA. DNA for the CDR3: TGTGCCAGCAGCGATACAGGGGGCAAGGGGAGCAATGAGCAGTTCTTC. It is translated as CASSDTGGKGSNEQFF.

The CDR3 loop is CASSLRLTGTDTQYF. DNA of the CDR3: TGTGCCAGCAGCTTGCGGCTAACCGGGACAGATACGCAGTATTTT. The chain is built from TRBV7-6 and TRBJ2-3; D gene uncertain. The V end lost 3 bases, the J end lost 3 bases, and 13 bases lay between the germline ends. The CDR3 is 15 amino acids. The germline V gene encodes CDR1 SGHVS and CDR2 FNYEAQ.

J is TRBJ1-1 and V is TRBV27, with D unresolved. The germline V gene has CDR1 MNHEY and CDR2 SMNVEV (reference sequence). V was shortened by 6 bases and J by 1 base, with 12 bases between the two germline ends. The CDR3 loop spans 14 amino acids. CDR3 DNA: TGTGCCAGCAGATTACTACAGCAGAACACTGAAGCTTTCTTT. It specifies CASRLLQQNTEAFF.